This T cell receptor (beta chain) was observed in a study of identical twins. The study's findings and limits: The authors noted that invariant MAIT and iNKT cells could partly confound zero-insertion analyses.

As to this clonotype: The target antigen is unknown.

A universal primer binding site was introduced by template switching. The final cDNA contained unique molecular identifiers. One entry per CDR3 protein results from TCRdb running MiXCR on the 5' RACE reads. The sample records approximately 690,000 distinct CDR3 sequences, less than 7% being singletons. The ends were cut back, 5 bases at V and 8 bases at J, with 12 bases in the middle. Germline V gene lookup returns CDR1 MNHNS and CDR2 SASEGT. The CDR3 runs to 12 residues. The sequenced sample consisted of naive T cells sorted from blood. The rearrangement joins TRBV6-1 to TRBJ1-2, with unresolved D. The TCR originated in a man aged 18 to 30 in good health. CDR3 loop: CASSSPTNGYTF. The CDR3 DNA is TGTGCCAGCAGTTCGCCGACAAACGGCTACACCTTC.